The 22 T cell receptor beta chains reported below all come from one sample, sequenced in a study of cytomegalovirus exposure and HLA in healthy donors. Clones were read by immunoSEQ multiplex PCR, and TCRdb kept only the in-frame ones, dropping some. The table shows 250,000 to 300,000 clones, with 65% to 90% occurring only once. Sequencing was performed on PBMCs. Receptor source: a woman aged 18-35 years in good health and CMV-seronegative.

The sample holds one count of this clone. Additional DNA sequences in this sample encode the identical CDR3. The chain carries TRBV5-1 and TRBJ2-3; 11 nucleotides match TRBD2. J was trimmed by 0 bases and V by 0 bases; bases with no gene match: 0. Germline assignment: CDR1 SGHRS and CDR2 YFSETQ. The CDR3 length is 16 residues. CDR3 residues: CASSLGTSGSTDTQYF. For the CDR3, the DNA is TGCGCCAGCAGCTTGGGGACTAGCGGGAGCACAGATACGCAGTATTTT.

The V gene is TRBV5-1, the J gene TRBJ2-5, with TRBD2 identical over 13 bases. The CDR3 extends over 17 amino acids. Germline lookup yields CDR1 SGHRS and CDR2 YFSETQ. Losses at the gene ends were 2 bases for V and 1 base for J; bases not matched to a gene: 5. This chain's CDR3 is CASSFGTSGILQETQYF. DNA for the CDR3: TGCGCCAGCAGCTTCGGGACTAGCGGGATACTCCAAGAGACCCAGTACTTC. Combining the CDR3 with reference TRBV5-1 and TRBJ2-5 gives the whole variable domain KAGVTQTPRYLIKTRGQQVTLSCSPISGHRSVSWYQQTPGQGLQFLFEYFSETQRNKGNFPGRFSGRQFSNSRSEMNVSTLELGDSALYLCASSFGTSGILQETQYFGPGTRLLVL.

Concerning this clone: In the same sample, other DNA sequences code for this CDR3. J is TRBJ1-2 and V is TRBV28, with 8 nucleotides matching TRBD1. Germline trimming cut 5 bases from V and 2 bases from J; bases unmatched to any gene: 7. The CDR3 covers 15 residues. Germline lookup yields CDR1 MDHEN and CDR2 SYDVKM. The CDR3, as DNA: TGTGCCAGCAGTCCTCCGACAGGGGCCAACTATGGCTACACCTTC. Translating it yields CASSPPTGANYGYTF.

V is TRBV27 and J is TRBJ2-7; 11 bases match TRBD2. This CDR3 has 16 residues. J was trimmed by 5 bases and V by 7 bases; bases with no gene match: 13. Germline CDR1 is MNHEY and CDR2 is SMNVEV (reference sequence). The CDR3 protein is CASKDLTSGSGNEQYF. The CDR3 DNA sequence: TGTGCCAGCAAGGACTTAACTAGCGGGAGCGGGAACGAGCAGTACTTC.

The CDR3 DNA reads as TGTGCCAGTAGTATTCTGACTAGCAGTAACACCGGGGAGCTGTTTTTT. Translated: CASSILTSSNTGELFF. The chain links TRBV19 to TRBJ2-2; 7 nucleotides align to TRBD2. J was trimmed by 2 bases and V by 3 bases; bases with no gene match: 6. CDR3 length: 16 residues. Germline CDR1 LNHDA, CDR2 SQIVND (reference sequence).

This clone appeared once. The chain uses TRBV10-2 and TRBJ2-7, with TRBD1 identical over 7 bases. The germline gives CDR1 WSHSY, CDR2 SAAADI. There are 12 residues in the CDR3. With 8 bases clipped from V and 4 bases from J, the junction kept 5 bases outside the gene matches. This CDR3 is CASGTVIYEQYF. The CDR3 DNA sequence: TGCGCCAGCGGGACAGTTATTTACGAGCAGTACTTC.

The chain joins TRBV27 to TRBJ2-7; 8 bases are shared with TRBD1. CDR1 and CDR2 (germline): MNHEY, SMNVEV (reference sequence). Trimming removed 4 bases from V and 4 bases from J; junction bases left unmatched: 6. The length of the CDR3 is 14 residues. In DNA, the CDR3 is TGTGCCAGCAGTTCCTCAGGGGGCTGGTACGAGCAGTACTTC. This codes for CASSSSGGWYEQYF.

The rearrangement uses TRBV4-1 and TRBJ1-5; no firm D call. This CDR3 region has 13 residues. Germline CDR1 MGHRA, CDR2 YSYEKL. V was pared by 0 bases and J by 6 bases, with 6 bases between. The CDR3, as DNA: TGCGCCAGCAGCCAAGACGCGGGTCAGCCCCAGCATTTT. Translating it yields CASSQDAGQPQHF.

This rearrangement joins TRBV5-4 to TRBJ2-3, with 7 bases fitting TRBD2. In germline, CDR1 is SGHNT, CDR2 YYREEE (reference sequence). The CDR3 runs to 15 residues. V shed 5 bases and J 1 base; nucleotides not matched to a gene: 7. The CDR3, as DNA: TGTGCCAGCAGGGCCGGGACTACTCGCACAGATACGCAGTATTTT. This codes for CASRAGTTRTDTQYF.

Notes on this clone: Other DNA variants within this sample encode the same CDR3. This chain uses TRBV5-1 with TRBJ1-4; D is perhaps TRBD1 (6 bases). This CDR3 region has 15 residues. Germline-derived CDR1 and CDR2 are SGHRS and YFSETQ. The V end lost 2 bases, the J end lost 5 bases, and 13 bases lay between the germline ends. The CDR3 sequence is CASSLVGGTNEKLFF. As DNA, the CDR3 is TGCGCCAGCAGCTTAGTAGGGGGTACAAATGAAAAACTGTTTTTT. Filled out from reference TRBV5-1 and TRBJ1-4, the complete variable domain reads KAGVTQTPRYLIKTRGQQVTLSCSPISGHRSVSWYQQTPGQGLQFLFEYFSETQRNKGNFPGRFSGRQFSNSRSEMNVSTLELGDSALYLCASSLVGGTNEKLFFGSGTQLSVL.

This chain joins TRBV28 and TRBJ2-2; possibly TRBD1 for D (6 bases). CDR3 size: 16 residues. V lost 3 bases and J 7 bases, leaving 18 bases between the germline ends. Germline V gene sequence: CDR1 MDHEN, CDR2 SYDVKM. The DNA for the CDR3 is TGTGCCAGCAGTTTCTATCCGCCAGGGGTCGGCGGGGAGCTGTTTTTT. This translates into CASSFYPPGVGGELFF.

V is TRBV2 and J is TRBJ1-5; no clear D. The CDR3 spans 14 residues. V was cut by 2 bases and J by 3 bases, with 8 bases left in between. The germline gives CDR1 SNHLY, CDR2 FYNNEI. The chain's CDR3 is CASSEPSTNQPQHF. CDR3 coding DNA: TGTGCCAGCAGTGAACCCAGTACCAATCAGCCCCAGCATTTT.

CDR3 sequence (DNA): TGTGCCAGCTCACAACAGGGGGGAGACAATCAGCCCCAGCATTTT. Its translation: CASSQQGGDNQPQHF. The chain employs TRBV18 and TRBJ1-5; 8 positions agree with TRBD1. The germline V gene encodes CDR1 KGHSH and CDR2 LQKENI. With 4 bases clipped from V and 3 bases from J, the junction kept 5 bases outside the gene matches. The CDR3 extends over 15 amino acids. The full variable domain, rest sourced from reference TRBV18 and TRBJ1-5, is NAGVMQNPRHLVRRRGQEARLRCSPMKGHSHVYWYRQLPEEGLKFMVYLQKENIIDESGMPKERFSAEFPKEGPSILRIQQVVRGDSAAYFCASSQQGGDNQPQHFGDGTRLSIL.

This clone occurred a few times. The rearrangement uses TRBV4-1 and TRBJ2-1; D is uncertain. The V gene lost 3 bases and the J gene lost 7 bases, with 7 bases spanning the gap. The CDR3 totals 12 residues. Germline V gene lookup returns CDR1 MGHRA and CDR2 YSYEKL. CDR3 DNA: TGCGCCAGCAGCCAGAGGCCGAATGAGCAGTTCTTC. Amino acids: CASSQRPNEQFF.

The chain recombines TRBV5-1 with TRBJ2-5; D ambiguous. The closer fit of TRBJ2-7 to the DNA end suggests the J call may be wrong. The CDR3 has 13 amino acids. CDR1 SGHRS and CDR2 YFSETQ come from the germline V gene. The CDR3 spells CASSVTAPYEQYF. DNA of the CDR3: TGCGCCAGCAGCGTAACTGCTCCCTACGAGCAGTACTTC.

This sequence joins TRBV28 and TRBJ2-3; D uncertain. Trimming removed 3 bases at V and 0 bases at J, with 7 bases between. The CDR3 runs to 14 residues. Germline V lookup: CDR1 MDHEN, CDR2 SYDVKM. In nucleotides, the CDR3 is TGTGCCAGCAGTTTGCGGATTAGCACAGATACGCAGTATTTT. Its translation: CASSLRISTDTQYF.

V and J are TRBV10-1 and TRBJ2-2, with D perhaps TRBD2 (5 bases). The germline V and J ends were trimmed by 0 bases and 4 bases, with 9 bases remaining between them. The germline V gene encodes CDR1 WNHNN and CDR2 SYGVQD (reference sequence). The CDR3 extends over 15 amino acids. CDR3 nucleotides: TGCGCCAGCAGTGAGTCGGGCGGACTCACCGGGGAGCTGTTTTTT. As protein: CASSESGGLTGELFF.

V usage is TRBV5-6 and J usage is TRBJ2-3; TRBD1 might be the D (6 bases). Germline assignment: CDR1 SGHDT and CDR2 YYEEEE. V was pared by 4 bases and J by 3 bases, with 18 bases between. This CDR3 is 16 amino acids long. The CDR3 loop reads CASSIPGTWRTDTQYF. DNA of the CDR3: TGTGCCAGCAGCATCCCCGGGACATGGCGTACAGATACGCAGTATTTT. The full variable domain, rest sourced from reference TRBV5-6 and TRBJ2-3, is DAGVTQSPTHLIKTRGQQVTLRCSPKSGHDTVSWYQQALGQGPQFIFQYYEEEERQRGNFPDRFSGHQFPNYSSELNVNALLLGDSALYLCASSIPGTWRTDTQYFGPGTRLTVL.

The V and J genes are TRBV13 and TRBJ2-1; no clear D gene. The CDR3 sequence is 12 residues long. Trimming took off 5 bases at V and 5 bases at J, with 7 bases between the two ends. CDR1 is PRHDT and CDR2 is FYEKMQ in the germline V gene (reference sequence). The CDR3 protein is CASSRGNNEQFF. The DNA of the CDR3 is TGTGCCAGCAGCCGAGGCAACAATGAGCAGTTCTTC.

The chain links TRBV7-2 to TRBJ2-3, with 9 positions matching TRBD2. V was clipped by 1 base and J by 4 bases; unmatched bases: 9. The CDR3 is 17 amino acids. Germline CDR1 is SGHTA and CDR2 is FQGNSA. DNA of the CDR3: TGTGCCAGCAGCTTAGATGCGGCTAGCGGGGCATCAGATACGCAGTATTTT. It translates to CASSLDAASGASDTQYF.

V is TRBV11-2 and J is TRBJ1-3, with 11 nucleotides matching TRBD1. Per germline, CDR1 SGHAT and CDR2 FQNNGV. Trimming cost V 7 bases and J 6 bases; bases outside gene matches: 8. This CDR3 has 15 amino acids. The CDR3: CASIDWTGGVNTIYF. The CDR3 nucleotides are TGTGCCAGCATAGACTGGACAGGGGGCGTAAACACCATATATTTT.

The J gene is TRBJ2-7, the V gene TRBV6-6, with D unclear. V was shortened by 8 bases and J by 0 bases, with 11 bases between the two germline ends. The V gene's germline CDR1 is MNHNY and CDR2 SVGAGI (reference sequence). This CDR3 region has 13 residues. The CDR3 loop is CASQRTSSYEQYF. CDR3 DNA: TGTGCCAGCCAACGTACCAGCTCCTACGAGCAGTACTTC.